Each of the 5 T cell receptor beta chains below was sequenced from the same sample in a study of T cell responses to AZD1222 COVID-19 vaccine. TCRdb's table, derived via immunoSEQ multiplex PCR, lists solely in-frame clones and lacks some. The repertoire holds some 130,000 clones, with about 93% as singletons. The source was peripheral blood, collected on day 0 of AZD1222 vaccination. The receptors originated from an adult in good health.

The chain employs TRBV19 and TRBJ2-3; possible D gene TRBD2, 5 bases. Germline CDR1 and CDR2: LNHDA and SQIVND (reference sequence). The CDR3 has 15 amino acids. The V end lost 3 bases, the J end lost 0 bases, and 10 bases lay between the germline ends. For the CDR3, the DNA is TGTGCCAGTAGTATCGGGGTCGGAAGCACAGATACGCAGTATTTT. Its translation: CASSIGVGSTDTQYF. Drawing the rest from reference TRBV19 and TRBJ2-3, the complete variable domain is DGGITQSPKYLFRKEGQNVTLSCEQNLNHDAMYWYRQDPGQGLRLIYYSQIVNDFQKGDIAEGYSVSREKKESFPLTVTSAQKNPTAFYLCASSIGVGSTDTQYFGPGTRLTVL.

This clone showed up just once. The rearrangement uses TRBV6-5 and TRBJ1-2, with D perhaps TRBD1 (6 bases). This CDR3 region has 14 residues. Germline CDR1 MNHEY, CDR2 SVGAGI. The V end lost 7 bases, the J end lost 4 bases, and 16 bases lay between the germline ends. In DNA, the CDR3 is TGTGCCAGCACCCCCGGACAGTTCCTCTATGGCTACACCTTC. Amino acid sequence: CASTPGQFLYGYTF.

The V and J genes are TRBV4-1 and TRBJ1-1; TRBD1 might be the D (5 bases). This CDR3 has 16 amino acids. The V end was cut by 4 bases, the J end by 7 bases, with 22 bases between. Germline V gene sequence: CDR1 MGHRA, CDR2 YSYEKL. The CDR3 sequence is CASSLRFQLPGLEAFF. The DNA for the CDR3 is TGCGCCAGCAGCCTAAGGTTTCAATTACCGGGACTTGAAGCTTTCTTT.

This chain uses TRBV15 with TRBJ2-5; 9 nucleotides align to TRBD2. Trimming took 0 bases from V and 5 from J; bases not matched to a gene: 7. CDR3 length equals 16 residues. CDR1 is LNHNV and CDR2 is YYDKDF in the germline V gene (reference sequence). The CDR3 here is CATSRDYGGRGETQYF. The CDR3, as DNA: TGTGCCACCAGCAGAGATTATGGCGGGAGGGGGGAGACCCAGTACTTC.

The rearrangement joins TRBV19 to TRBJ2-3; TRBD2 agrees at 8 bases. V lost 5 bases and J lost 0; bases outside the gene matches: 13. Germline V gene sequence: CDR1 LNHDA, CDR2 SQIVND (reference sequence). This CDR3 has 18 amino acids. CDR3 amino acids: CASSSTHTSGTSTDTQYF. The CDR3 DNA sequence: TGTGCCAGTAGTTCGACGCACACTAGCGGTACTAGCACAGATACGCAGTATTTT.